The 22 T cell receptor beta chains listed next were all sequenced from one sample in a study of response to subunit inactivated influenza vaccine. TCRdb used MiXCR to reprocess the RT-PCR reads, holding one entry per CDR3 protein. The table has more than 450,000 distinct CDR3 sequences, 11% seen once. These same data were also listed under a study on T cells expressing NK-cell markers. That source notes: UMI-tagged 5'RACE template switching yielded the TCR beta cDNA.

Sequenced material: PBMCs from blood, taken on the day of vaccination. Source of these receptors: a man over 45 who received an inactivated influenza vaccine.

The chain uses TRBV7-2 and TRBJ2-7; 10 positions agree with TRBD2. This CDR3 is built from 14 residues. Germline V gives CDR1 SGHTA, CDR2 FQGNSA. J was trimmed by 0 bases and V by 10 bases; bases with no gene match: 6. DNA for the CDR3: TGTGCCATCAAACTAGCGGGACACTCCTACGAGCAGTACTTC. Its translation is CAIKLAGHSYEQYF.

The chain couples TRBV20-1 to TRBJ2-7, with D maybe TRBD1 (6 bases). Germline lookup yields CDR1 DFQATT and CDR2 SNEGSKA (reference sequence). The CDR3 is made up of 16 amino acids. Trimming removed 0 bases at V and 3 bases at J, with 18 bases between. CDR3 protein: CSARDPRQGTFYEQYF. CDR3 DNA sequence: TGCAGTGCTAGAGACCCCCGGCAGGGGACGTTCTACGAGCAGTACTTC.

This clonotype has a handful of counts. This chain uses TRBV28 with TRBJ2-1, with a possible D match to TRBD2 (7 bases). Trimming removed 4 bases from V and 1 base from J, with 11 bases in between. In germline, CDR1 is MDHEN, CDR2 SYDVKM. The CDR3 totals 15 residues. The CDR3: CASSSAGASYNEQFF. Here the CDR3 DNA reads TGTGCCAGCAGTTCGGCGGGGGCTTCCTACAATGAGCAGTTCTTC.

The rearrangement uses TRBV6-2 or TRBV6-3 and TRBJ2-3; TRBD2 might be the D (6 bases). There are 16 residues in the CDR3. The V end was cut by 2 bases, the J end by 4 bases, with 16 bases between. The V gene's germline CDR1 is MNHEY and CDR2 SVGEGT. This CDR3 is CASSYDRLGSADTQYF. In DNA form, the CDR3 reads TGTGCCAGCAGTTACGATCGACTAGGGTCTGCAGATACGCAGTATTTT.

This clonotype appeared a few times. The chain has TRBV7-6 and TRBJ2-3; 8 positions agree with TRBD2. With V trimmed by 6 bases and J by 6 bases, 11 bases remained unmatched. The length of the CDR3 is 15 residues. CDR1 SGHVS and CDR2 FNYEAQ come from the germline V gene. The CDR3 here is CASRLGAGVLDTQYF. The DNA for the CDR3 is TGTGCCAGCAGGCTAGGAGCGGGGGTGCTGGATACGCAGTATTTT.

In this sample, this clonotype turned up a few times. The chain uses TRBV19 and TRBJ1-2; TRBD1 agrees at 10 bases. V gave up 5 bases and J gave up 7 bases; unmatched junction bases: 4. Germline V CDR1 and CDR2: LNHDA, SQIVND (reference sequence). The CDR3 is made up of 13 amino acids. CDR3 DNA sequence: TGTGCCAGTAGTCTGACAGGGGGCTTTGGCTACACCTTC. It encodes CASSLTGGFGYTF.

There are a few counts of this clonotype. The CDR3 loop reads CASSSPGSETGELFF. Written as DNA, the CDR3 is TGTGCCAGCAGCTCCCCGGGTTCGGAAACCGGGGAGCTGTTTTTT. The chain has TRBV5-4 and TRBJ2-2; D is undetermined. The germline V gene encodes CDR1 SGHNT and CDR2 YYREEE (reference sequence). The V end lost 3 bases, the J end lost 5 bases, and 14 bases lay between the germline ends. The CDR3 contains 15 residues.

This clonotype was seen more than once but under ten times. The chain employs TRBV7-9 and TRBJ1-1; maybe TRBD1 (5 bases). The CDR3 extends over 15 amino acids. With 5 bases removed from V and 7 bases from J, the gap between germline ends came to 20 bases. From germline, CDR1 is SEHNR and CDR2 FQNEAQ (reference sequence). DNA of the CDR3: TGTGCCAGCAGCCCTGGGACGGAAATATACCGTGAAGCTTTCTTT. Translation gives CASSPGTEIYREAFF.

This clonotype has just a few counts. The V and J genes are TRBV20-1 and TRBJ2-7, with a possible D match to TRBD2 (5 bases). V was clipped by 5 bases and J by 6 bases, with 11 bases between them. This CDR3 is built from 11 residues. Germline V gene data show CDR1 as DFQATT and CDR2 as SNEGSKA (reference sequence). The CDR3 spells CSAGSSGEQYF. CDR3 nucleotides: TGCAGTGCTGGGAGTTCGGGCGAGCAGTACTTC.

This clonotype was detected a few times. This chain connects TRBV6-2 or TRBV6-3 to TRBJ1-6; TRBD1 matches at 8 bases. V dropped 6 bases and J dropped 12; count of bases not matched to a gene: 7. The V gene's germline CDR1 is MNHEY and CDR2 SVGEGT. CDR3 length: 13 residues. CDR3 region: CASRGQGGEPLHF. CDR3 bases: TGTGCCAGCAGAGGACAGGGCGGAGAACCCCTCCACTTT.

This clonotype has only a few counts. The chain employs TRBV20-1 and TRBJ1-1; D gene uncertain. V was clipped by 3 bases and J by 1 base, with 9 bases between them. There are 13 residues in the CDR3. Germline V gene data show CDR1 as DFQATT and CDR2 as SNEGSKA (reference sequence). The CDR3 protein is CSARFSTNTEAFF. In DNA form, the CDR3 reads TGCAGTGCTAGGTTTTCGACGAACACTGAAGCTTTCTTT.

This clonotype was picked up one time. The chain carries TRBV4-1 and TRBJ2-6, with D perhaps matching TRBD1 (6 bases). Trimming cost V 4 bases and J 2 bases, with 12 bases left between them. This CDR3 region has 16 residues. The germline CDR1 and CDR2 sequences are MGHRA and YSYEKL. The chain's CDR3 is CASSPYHRAGANVLTF. The CDR3, as DNA: TGCGCCAGCAGCCCGTACCACAGGGCTGGGGCCAACGTCCTGACTTTC.

This clonotype was counted only a few times. V is TRBV24-1 and J is TRBJ2-1; TRBD1 matches 9 bases. V lost 7 bases and J lost 2; bases outside the gene matches: 5. CDR1 and CDR2 from the germline V gene are KGHDR and SFDVKD. The CDR3 is 15 amino acids. Here the CDR3 DNA reads TGTGCCACCAGCAGACAGGGGGGCGCCTACAATGAGCAGTTCTTC. Protein sequence: CATSRQGGAYNEQFF.

This chain connects TRBV2 to TRBJ2-7; D uncertain. CDR3 length equals 16 residues. Germline values: CDR1 SNHLY, CDR2 FYNNEI. V dropped 6 bases and J dropped 1 base, with 19 bases sitting between them. The CDR3 nucleotides read TGTGCCAGCAGGCCCCGGGCCAGTGAGAGATCCTACGAGCAGTACTTC. This sequence encodes CASRPRASERSYEQYF.

V is TRBV18 and J is TRBJ1-1, with D perhaps TRBD1 (5 bases). Germline CDR1 is KGHSH and CDR2 is LQKENI. Deletions cut 3 bases from V and 1 base from J, with 12 bases between. The CDR3 is 15 residues long. The CDR3, as DNA: TGTGCCAGCTCACCGGAGACAGTAGAGAACACTGAAGCTTTCTTT. It specifies CASSPETVENTEAFF.

This clonotype came up once. The J gene is TRBJ2-5, the V gene TRBV5-1; 8 positions agree with TRBD1. After removal of 4 bases from V and 5 bases from J, the junction contained 10 bases not matched to a gene. Per germline, CDR1 SGHRS and CDR2 YFSETQ. The CDR3 is made up of 15 amino acids. The chain's CDR3 is CASSRTGPVMETQYF. Here the CDR3 DNA reads TGCGCCAGCAGCCGGACAGGGCCTGTAATGGAGACCCAGTACTTC.

The CDR3 loop reads CASTSRIGEQFF. In DNA form, the CDR3 reads TGTGCCAGCACCTCAAGAATTGGTGAGCAGTTCTTC. V is TRBV5-6 and J is TRBJ2-1; D gene uncertain. V lost 6 bases and J lost 9, with 13 bases in between. There are 12 residues in the CDR3. In germline, CDR1 is SGHDT, CDR2 YYEEEE.

The rearrangement joins TRBV12-3 or TRBV12-4 to TRBJ2-2; TRBD1 aligns across 12 bases. The CDR3 length is 17 residues. Trimming took 3 bases from V and 5 from J; bases not matched to a gene: 7. The CDR3 protein is CASSFRGQGALTGELFF. The CDR3, as DNA: TGTGCCAGCAGTTTTAGGGGACAGGGGGCTTTAACCGGGGAGCTGTTTTTT.

In this sample, this clonotype turned up a few times. The gene calls are TRBV7-9 and TRBJ2-7; the D is unclear. Deletions cut 0 bases from V and 0 bases from J, with 15 bases between. The germline CDR1 and CDR2 sequences are SEHNR and FQNEAQ (reference sequence). The CDR3 covers 17 residues. DNA of the CDR3: TGTGCCAGCAGCTTAGCGAGAGTTACGAGGAGCTCCTACGAGCAGTACTTC. Amino acid sequence: CASSLARVTRSSYEQYF.

The chain is built from TRBV21-1 and TRBJ2-1; TRBD2 was called by the table and not checked on the DNA. TRBV21-1 is reported as a pseudogene. This CDR3 contains 16 residues. The CDR3 loop reads CASSKPGTSGYNEQFF. The CDR3 nucleotides are TGTGCCAGCAGCAAACCCGGGACTAGCGGATACAATGAGCAGTTCTTC.

This clonotype has at least ten counts. The rearrangement joins TRBV28 to TRBJ2-7; no clear D. Germline V gene lookup returns CDR1 MDHEN and CDR2 SYDVKM. CDR3 length: 15 amino acids. V gave up 6 bases and J gave up 2 bases, with 17 bases separating them. The CDR3 DNA sequence: TGTGCCAGCAGCCACCCTACCGACCCTGCCTACGAGCAGTACTTC. Encoded protein: CASSHPTDPAYEQYF.

This clonotype came up many times. The J gene is TRBJ2-5, the V gene TRBV7-2; no definite D call. V lost 1 base and J lost 5, with 11 bases in between. CDR1 is SGHTA, CDR2 FQGNSA, per germline. The CDR3 has 14 residues. CDR3 in amino acids: CASSLVSTGETQYF. The CDR3 nucleotides are TGTGCCAGCAGCTTAGTCAGTACTGGGGAGACCCAGTACTTC.